The sequence of this TCR beta chain was determined in a study of shared T cell receptors in the human thymus. Germline lookup yields CDR1 SEHNR and CDR2 FQNEAQ (reference sequence). V lost 1 base, J lost 8 bases, and 10 bases stayed unmatched. This CDR3 region has 16 residues. TCRdb's copy holds only in-frame clones and misses some; the assay was immunoSEQ multiplex PCR. The sample lists hundreds of thousands of clones; around 87% were seen once. The same sample was also studied in work on human thymus T cells.

The sample taken for sequencing was thymocytes. The V gene is TRBV7-9, the J gene TRBJ2-4, with 8 bases fitting TRBD1. The receptor's source is a boy under three years old with a congenital heart defect. CDR3 bases: TGTGCCAGCAGCTTAGTTGTTCAGGGGGCTCGGGACATTCAGTACTTC. Protein sequence: CASSLVVQGARDIQYF.